This T cell receptor (beta chain) was identified during a study of long-term antiretroviral therapy in people with HIV. Study results and limitations: Clones with expansion before ART led the repertoire at all time points. Sampling of blood ran from about 2003 to 2017, and older ART regimens were possibly in use.

The assay, immunoSEQ v3.0, was run at survey level. The table came from immunoSEQ multiplex PCR; TCRdb's copy has only in-frame clones and leaves some out. The table has tens of thousands of clones, almost 90% seen once. Each HIV participant was treated in the United States. Concerning this clone: Its target is not known.

CDR1 and CDR2 (germline): LGHNA, YNFKEQ. The CDR3 has 14 amino acids. Trimming left V 1 base short and J 3 bases short, with 10 bases between. Material: unsorted PBMCs, obtained about 4.3 years after starting antiretroviral therapy. This receptor was taken from a man under 40 with HIV. The rearrangement links TRBV4-2 to TRBJ2-7; the D gene is possibly TRBD1 (6 bases). CDR3 sequence reads: CASSQVRDNYEQYF. CDR3 coding DNA: TGTGCCAGCAGCCAAGTCCGGGACAACTACGAGCAGTACTTC.